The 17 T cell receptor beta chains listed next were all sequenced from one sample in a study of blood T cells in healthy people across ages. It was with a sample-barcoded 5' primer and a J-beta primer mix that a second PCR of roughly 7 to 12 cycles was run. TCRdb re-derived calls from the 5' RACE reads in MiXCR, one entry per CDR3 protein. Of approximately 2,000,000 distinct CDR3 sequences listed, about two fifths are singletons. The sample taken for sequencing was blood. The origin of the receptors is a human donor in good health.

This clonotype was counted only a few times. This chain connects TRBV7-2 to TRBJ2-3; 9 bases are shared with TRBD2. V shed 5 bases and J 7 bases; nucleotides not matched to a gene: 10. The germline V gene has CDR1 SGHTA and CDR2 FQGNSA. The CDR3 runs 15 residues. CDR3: CASSPALAGANTQYF. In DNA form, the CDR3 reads TGTGCCAGCAGCCCCGCGTTAGCGGGGGCTAATACGCAGTATTTT.

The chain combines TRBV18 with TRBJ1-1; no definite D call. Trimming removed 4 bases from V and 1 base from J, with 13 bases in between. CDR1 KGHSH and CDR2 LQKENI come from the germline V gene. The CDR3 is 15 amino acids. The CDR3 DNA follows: TGTGCCAGCTCACTTGGACGGAACCAGAACACTGAAGCTTTCTTT. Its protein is CASSLGRNQNTEAFF.

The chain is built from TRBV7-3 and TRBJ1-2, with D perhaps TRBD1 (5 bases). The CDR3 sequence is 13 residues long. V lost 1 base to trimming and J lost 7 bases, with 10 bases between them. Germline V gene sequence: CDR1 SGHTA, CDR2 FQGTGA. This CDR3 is CASSLSTGGGYTF. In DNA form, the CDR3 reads TGTGCCAGCAGCTTAAGCACAGGCGGTGGCTACACCTTC.

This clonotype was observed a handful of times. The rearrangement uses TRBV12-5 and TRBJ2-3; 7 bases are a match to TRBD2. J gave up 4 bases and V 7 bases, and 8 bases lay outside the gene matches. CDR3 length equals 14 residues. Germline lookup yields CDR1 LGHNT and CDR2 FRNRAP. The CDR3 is CASVGEGVPDTQYF. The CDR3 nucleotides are TGTGCTAGTGTGGGGGAGGGTGTCCCAGATACGCAGTATTTT.

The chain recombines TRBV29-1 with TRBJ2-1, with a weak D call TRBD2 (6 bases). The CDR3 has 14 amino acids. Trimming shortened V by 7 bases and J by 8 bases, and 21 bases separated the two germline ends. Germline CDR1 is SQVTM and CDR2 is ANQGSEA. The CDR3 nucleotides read TGCAGCGCTTCCCGTGGTCTAGCGCCCTATGAGCAGTTCTTC. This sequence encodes CSASRGLAPYEQFF.

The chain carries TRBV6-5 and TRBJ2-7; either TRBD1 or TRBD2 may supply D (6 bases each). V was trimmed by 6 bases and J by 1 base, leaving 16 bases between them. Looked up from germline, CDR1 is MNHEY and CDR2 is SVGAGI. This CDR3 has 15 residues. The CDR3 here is CASRQGPGSSYEQYF. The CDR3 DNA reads TGTGCCAGCAGACAGGGTCCCGGGAGTTCCTACGAGCAGTACTTC.

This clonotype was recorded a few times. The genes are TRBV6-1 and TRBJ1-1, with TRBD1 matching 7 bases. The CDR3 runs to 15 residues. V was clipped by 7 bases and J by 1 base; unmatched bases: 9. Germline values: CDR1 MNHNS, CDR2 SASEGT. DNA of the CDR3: TGTGCCAGCACGGCCCCGGGGACAGCGAACACTGAAGCTTTCTTT. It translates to CASTAPGTANTEAFF.

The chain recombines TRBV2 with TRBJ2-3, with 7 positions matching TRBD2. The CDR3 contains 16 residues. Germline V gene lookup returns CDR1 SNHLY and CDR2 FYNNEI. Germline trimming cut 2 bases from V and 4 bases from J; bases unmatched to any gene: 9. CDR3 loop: CASSEFSGVDPDTQYF. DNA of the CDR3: TGTGCCAGCAGTGAATTCAGCGGGGTAGATCCAGATACGCAGTATTTT. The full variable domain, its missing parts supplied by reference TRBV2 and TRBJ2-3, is EPEVTQTPSHQVTQMGQEVILRCVPISNHLYFYWYRQILGQKVEFLVSFYNNEISEKSEIFDDQFSVERPDGSNFTLKIRSTKLEDSAMYFCASSEFSGVDPDTQYFGPGTRLTVL.

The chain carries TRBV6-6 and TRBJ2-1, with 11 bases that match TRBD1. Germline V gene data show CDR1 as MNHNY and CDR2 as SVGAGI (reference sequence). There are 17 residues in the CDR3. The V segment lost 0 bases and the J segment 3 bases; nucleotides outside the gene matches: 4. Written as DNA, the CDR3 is TGTGCCAGCAGTTACTCGGGACAGGGGGTAGGCTACAATGAGCAGTTCTTC. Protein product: CASSYSGQGVGYNEQFF.

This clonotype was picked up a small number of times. CDR3 amino acids: CASSLETGPLFF. The CDR3 DNA follows: TGTGCCAGCAGCTTAGAGACAGGGCCACTGTTTTTT. The chain combines TRBV7-6 with TRBJ1-4; 7 bases agree with TRBD1. J was trimmed by 13 bases and V by 1 base; bases with no gene match: 3. Per germline, CDR1 SGHVS and CDR2 FNYEAQ. CDR3 length: 12 residues.

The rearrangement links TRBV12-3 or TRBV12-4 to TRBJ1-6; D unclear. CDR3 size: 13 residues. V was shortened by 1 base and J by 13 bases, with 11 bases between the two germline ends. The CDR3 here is CASSLGRRSPLHF. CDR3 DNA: TGTGCCAGCAGTTTAGGTCGCAGAAGTCCCCTCCACTTT.

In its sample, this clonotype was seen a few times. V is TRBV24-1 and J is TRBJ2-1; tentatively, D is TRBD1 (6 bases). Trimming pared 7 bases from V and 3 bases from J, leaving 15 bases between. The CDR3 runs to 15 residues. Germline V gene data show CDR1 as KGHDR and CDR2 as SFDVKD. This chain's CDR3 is CATSPTGVGYNEQFF. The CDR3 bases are TGTGCCACCAGCCCGACAGGAGTAGGCTACAATGAGCAGTTCTTC.

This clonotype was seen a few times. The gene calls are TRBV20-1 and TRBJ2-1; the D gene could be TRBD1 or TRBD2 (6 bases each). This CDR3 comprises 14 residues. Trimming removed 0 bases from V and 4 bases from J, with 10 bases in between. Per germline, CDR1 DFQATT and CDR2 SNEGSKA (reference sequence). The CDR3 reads CSARDGGNYNEQFF. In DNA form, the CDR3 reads TGCAGTGCTAGAGACGGGGGCAATTACAATGAGCAGTTCTTC.

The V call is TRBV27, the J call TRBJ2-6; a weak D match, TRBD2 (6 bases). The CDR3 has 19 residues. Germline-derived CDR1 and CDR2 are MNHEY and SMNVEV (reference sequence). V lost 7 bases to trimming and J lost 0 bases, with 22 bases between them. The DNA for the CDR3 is TGTGCCAGCACGCTCTTGATCGGGGGAGCTGACTCTGGGGCCAACGTCCTGACTTTC. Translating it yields CASTLLIGGADSGANVLTF.

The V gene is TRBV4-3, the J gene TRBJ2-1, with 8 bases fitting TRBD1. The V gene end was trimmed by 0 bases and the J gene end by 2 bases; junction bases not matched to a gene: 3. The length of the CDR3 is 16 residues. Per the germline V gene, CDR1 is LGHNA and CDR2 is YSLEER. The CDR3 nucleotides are TGCGCCAGCAGCCAAGAGCAGGGGGCGGCCTACAATGAGCAGTTCTTC. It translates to CASSQEQGAAYNEQFF.

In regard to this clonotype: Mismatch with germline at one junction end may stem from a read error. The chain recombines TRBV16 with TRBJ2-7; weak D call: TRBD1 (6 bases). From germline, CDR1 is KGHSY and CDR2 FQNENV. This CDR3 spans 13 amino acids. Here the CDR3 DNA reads TGTGCCGGCAGCCCAGTGACAGGCTACGAGCAGTACTTC. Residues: CAGSPVTGYEQYF.

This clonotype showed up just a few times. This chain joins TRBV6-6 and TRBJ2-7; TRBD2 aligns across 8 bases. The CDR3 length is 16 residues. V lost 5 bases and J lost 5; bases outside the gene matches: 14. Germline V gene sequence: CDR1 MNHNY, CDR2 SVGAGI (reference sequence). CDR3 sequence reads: CASSPKAGAGEDEQYF. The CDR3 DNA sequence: TGTGCCAGCAGTCCTAAAGCGGGGGCCGGGGAGGACGAGCAGTACTTC.